Listed below are T cell receptor beta chains from one sample, sequenced in a study of T cell repertoires in cytomegalovirus infection. TCRdb re-called the reads through MiXCR, storing one row per CDR3 protein. The table shows about 200,000 distinct CDR3 sequences, with nearly 9.5% occurring only once. The sample taken for sequencing was PBMCs. All receptors come from a human donor in good health (CMV status not recorded). Some clones in this sample may be carry-over from other donors' samples. CDR3s include the opening cysteine and the closing phenylalanine or tryptophan. The D gene is left open where the match is weak. Clone sizes are given selectively: once, few, many, or a class where the clone is expanded.

V gene: TRBV20-1; J gene: TRBJ2-1; clone size: -; D gene: TRBD2; CDR3 DNA: TGCAGTGCTAGAAGCTGGGTCTTAGCGGGAGGCTACAATGAGCAGTTCTTC; CDR3 protein: CSARSWVLAGGYNEQFF
V gene: TRBV12-3/TRBV12-4; J gene: TRBJ1-2; clone size: few; D gene: -; CDR3 DNA: TGTGCCAGCACCGCCGGGGCGTGGACAGTCTATGGCTACACCTTC; CDR3 protein: CASTAGAWTVYGYTF
V gene: TRBV28; J gene: TRBJ1-1; clone size: many; D gene: TRBD1; CDR3 DNA: TGTGCCAGCAGTTTGGACAGGAGTTACACTGAAGCTTTCTTT; CDR3 protein: CASSLDRSYTEAFF
V gene: TRBV29-1; J gene: TRBJ1-2; clone size: few; D gene: TRBD1; CDR3 DNA: TGCAGCGCATCGCAGGGGGGAAGCGGCTACACCTTC; CDR3 protein: CSASQGGSGYTF
V gene: TRBV5-1; J gene: TRBJ1-2; clone size: many; D gene: -; CDR3 DNA: TGCGCCAGCAGCACCACACAGGGAGCTAGGAACTATGGCTACACCTTC; CDR3 protein: CASSTTQGARNYGYTF
V gene: TRBV10-3; J gene: TRBJ2-1; clone size: few; D gene: TRBD2; CDR3 DNA: TGTGCCATCAGCCCGGGACTAGCGGGAGTTGAGCAGTTCTTC; CDR3 protein: CAISPGLAGVEQFF
V gene: TRBV20-1; J gene: TRBJ2-2; clone size: many; D gene: -; CDR3 DNA: TGCAGTGCTAGAGATGCCCGGGGGACCGGGGAGCTGTTTTTT; CDR3 protein: CSARDARGTGELFF
V gene: TRBV7-2; J gene: TRBJ2-2; clone size: few; D gene: TRBD1; CDR3 DNA: TGTGCCAGCAGCATCCCCCAGGGGGCGGTCGGGGAGCTGTTTTTT; CDR3 protein: CASSIPQGAVGELFF
V gene: TRBV28; J gene: TRBJ1-4; clone size: -; D gene: -; CDR3 DNA: TGTGCCAGCAGTTTAGCGGTCGCCCGAGGGAAACTGTTTTTT; CDR3 protein: CASSLAVARGKLFF
V gene: TRBV20-1; J gene: TRBJ2-7; clone size: many; D gene: TRBD1; CDR3 DNA: TGCAGTGCTAGGTTCCCAGGGGGCGGCGAGCAGTACTTC; CDR3 protein: CSARFPGGGEQYF
V gene: TRBV23-1; J gene: TRBJ1-5; clone size: few; D gene: -; CDR3 DNA: TGCGCCAGCAGGGCCGGACGGAACCTTTATTTTGCCCAGCATTTT; CDR3 protein: CASRAGRNLYFAQHF
V gene: TRBV7-2; J gene: TRBJ1-4; clone size: many; D gene: -; CDR3 DNA: TGTGCCAGCAGCTCCCAACCCCAGGGCTCGGGGGAAAAACTGTTTTTT; CDR3 protein: CASSSQPQGSGEKLFF
V gene: TRBV7-2; J gene: TRBJ2-1; clone size: many; D gene: -; CDR3 DNA: TGTGCCAGCAGCTTCGGAGCCTCCTTTAATGAGCAGTTCTTC; CDR3 protein: CASSFGASFNEQFF
V gene: TRBV7-2; J gene: TRBJ2-7; clone size: many; D gene: TRBD2; CDR3 DNA: TGTGCCAGCTCCGCCGAGGGACTAGCGGGAGGTGAGCAGTACTTC; CDR3 protein: CASSAEGLAGGEQYF
V gene: TRBV10-3; J gene: TRBJ2-3; clone size: -; D gene: -; CDR3 DNA: TGTGCCATCAGTGATAAGACTAGGGGTTTGGATACGCAGTATTTT; CDR3 protein: CAISDKTRGLDTQYF
V gene: TRBV18; J gene: TRBJ2-5; clone size: few; D gene: -; CDR3 DNA: TGTGCCAGCTCACCACCGGGGGCAGAGACCCAGTACTTC; CDR3 protein: CASSPPGAETQYF
V gene: TRBV12-3/TRBV12-4; J gene: TRBJ2-3; clone size: many; D gene: -; CDR3 DNA: TGTGCCAGCAGTTTGGAAACCAACAATCCCCTGAATACGCAGTATTTT; CDR3 protein: CASSLETNNPLNTQYF
V gene: TRBV20-1; J gene: TRBJ2-7; clone size: few; D gene: TRBD1; CDR3 DNA: TGCAGTGCTATGGACAGGGAGGAGCAGTACTTC; CDR3 protein: CSAMDREEQYF
V gene: TRBV27; J gene: TRBJ2-7; clone size: -; D gene: TRBD2; CDR3 DNA: TGTGCCAGCAGTTTCCCTGGACTAGCGGGGAAGGCGCAGTACTTC; CDR3 protein: CASSFPGLAGKAQYF
V gene: TRBV7-2; J gene: TRBJ1-2; clone size: many; D gene: -; CDR3 DNA: TGTGCCAGCAGCTTAGAAGGGGCCCATGGCTACACCTTC; CDR3 protein: CASSLEGAHGYTF
V gene: TRBV6-2/TRBV6-3; J gene: TRBJ2-5; clone size: many; D gene: TRBD2; CDR3 DNA: TGTGCCAGCAGTAAGAGGGGACTAAGCCGCCAGTACTTC; CDR3 protein: CASSKRGLSRQYF
V gene: TRBV2; J gene: TRBJ2-7; clone size: many; D gene: TRBD2; CDR3 DNA: TGTGCCAGCAGTGGCACCGGGACTACCTCCTCCGAGCAGTACTTC; CDR3 protein: CASSGTGTTSSEQYF
V gene: TRBV7-2; J gene: TRBJ2-7; clone size: many; D gene: -; CDR3 DNA: TGTGCCAGCAGCTTGACATCTCTTGGAGAGCAGTACTTC; CDR3 protein: CASSLTSLGEQYF
V gene: TRBV7-2; J gene: TRBJ2-3; clone size: many; D gene: -; CDR3 DNA: TGTGCCAGCAGCACAGAGGGACATCGCACAGATACGCAGTATTTT; CDR3 protein: CASSTEGHRTDTQYF
V gene: TRBV2; J gene: TRBJ2-1; clone size: many; D gene: TRBD2; CDR3 DNA: TGTGCCAGTATTCGGACTAGCGGGAGCAAATACAATGAGCAGTTCTTC; CDR3 protein: CASIRTSGSKYNEQFF
V gene: TRBV7-2; J gene: TRBJ1-2; clone size: many; D gene: -; CDR3 DNA: TGTGCCAGCAGCGTGGGTGTGGGCGGGAACTATGGCTACACCTTC; CDR3 protein: CASSVGVGGNYGYTF
V gene: TRBV7-9; J gene: TRBJ2-5; clone size: many; D gene: -; CDR3 DNA: TGTGCCAGCAGCCTCGGGACAAAAGAGACCCAGTACTTC; CDR3 protein: CASSLGTKETQYF
V gene: TRBV14; J gene: TRBJ2-1; clone size: many; D gene: -; CDR3 DNA: TGTGCCAGCAACCGGGACTCGGTGTACAATGAGCAGTTCTTC; CDR3 protein: CASNRDSVYNEQFF
V gene: TRBV29-1; J gene: TRBJ2-7; clone size: many; D gene: TRBD2; CDR3 DNA: TGCAGCGTTAGCGGGGGGTTTTCCCACGAGCAGTACTTC; CDR3 protein: CSVSGGFSHEQYF
V gene: TRBV12-3/TRBV12-4; J gene: TRBJ2-5; clone size: many; D gene: -; CDR3 DNA: TGTGCCAGCAGCTCATCGGACAGCAGGAACCAAGAGACCCAGTACTTC; CDR3 protein: CASSSSDSRNQETQYF
V gene: TRBV7-2; J gene: TRBJ1-1; clone size: -; D gene: -; CDR3 DNA: TGTGCCAGCAGCGAAACGGGCGTCGGCGCTGAAGCTTTCTTT; CDR3 protein: CASSETGVGAEAFF
V gene: TRBV6-1; J gene: TRBJ1-6; clone size: many; D gene: TRBD1; CDR3 DNA: TGTGCCAGCAGTGCGCGACAGCGACAGGGCTATAATTCACCCCTCCACTTT; CDR3 protein: CASSARQRQGYNSPLHF
V gene: TRBV15; J gene: TRBJ2-1; clone size: -; D gene: -; CDR3 DNA: TGTGCCACCAGCAGAGAACTAGGAGGGGGCAATGAGCAGTTCTTC; CDR3 protein: CATSRELGGGNEQFF
V gene: TRBV7-2; J gene: TRBJ1-6; clone size: many; D gene: -; CDR3 DNA: TGTGCCAGCAGCCCCCGGGGGGGAGGTTATAATTCACCCCTCCACTTT; CDR3 protein: CASSPRGGGYNSPLHF
V gene: TRBV7-2; J gene: TRBJ1-1; clone size: many; D gene: TRBD1; CDR3 DNA: TGTGCCAGCAGCTTACACCCATGGACAGGGGGAACTGAAGCTTTCTTT; CDR3 protein: CASSLHPWTGGTEAFF
V gene: TRBV7-2; J gene: TRBJ2-2; clone size: many; D gene: -; CDR3 DNA: TGTGCCAGCAGCTTGGACACCGGGGGCAGGGAGCTGTTTTTT; CDR3 protein: CASSLDTGGRELFF
V gene: TRBV28; J gene: TRBJ1-5; clone size: -; D gene: -; CDR3 DNA: TGTGCCAGCAGTTACCAAGGCAGGGGCGGGAAGCCCCAGCATTTT; CDR3 protein: CASSYQGRGGKPQHF
V gene: TRBV15; J gene: TRBJ2-3; clone size: -; D gene: -; CDR3 DNA: TGTGCCACCAGCAGAGATCAAGCGCTTAGCACAGATACGCAGTATTTT; CDR3 protein: CATSRDQALSTDTQYF
V gene: TRBV28; J gene: TRBJ1-2; clone size: few; D gene: -; CDR3 DNA: TGTGCCAGCAGGGGATCCCCGGACTATGGCTACACCTTC; CDR3 protein: CASRGSPDYGYTF
V gene: TRBV28; J gene: TRBJ2-7; clone size: many; D gene: -; CDR3 DNA: TGTGCCAGCAATATCTGCTTCGAGAGAATCTCCTACGAGCAGTACTTC; CDR3 protein: CASNICFERISYEQYF
V gene: TRBV7-2; J gene: TRBJ1-2; clone size: many; D gene: -; CDR3 DNA: TGTGCCAGCAGCCGACCGGGACCTAACTATGGCTACACCTTC; CDR3 protein: CASSRPGPNYGYTF
V gene: TRBV7-7; J gene: TRBJ2-5; clone size: many; D gene: TRBD2; CDR3 DNA: TGTGCCAGCAGCCCTCTAGCGGGGGGACCTTTAGGGGGGACCCAGTACTTC; CDR3 protein: CASSPLAGGPLGGTQYF
V gene: TRBV7-8; J gene: TRBJ2-1; clone size: many; D gene: TRBD2; CDR3 DNA: TGTGCCAGCAGCTTACGCGGGAGCTATGAGCAGTTCTTC; CDR3 protein: CASSLRGSYEQFF
V gene: TRBV20-1; J gene: TRBJ2-3; clone size: few; D gene: TRBD2; CDR3 DNA: TGCAGTGCTCAGCGGGGGAGCACAGATACGCAGTATTTT; CDR3 protein: CSAQRGSTDTQYF
V gene: TRBV4-1; J gene: TRBJ2-1; clone size: many; D gene: -; CDR3 DNA: TGCGCCAGCAGCCAAATGGGACCTTACAATGAGCAGTTCTTC; CDR3 protein: CASSQMGPYNEQFF
V gene: TRBV11-2; J gene: TRBJ1-4; clone size: few; D gene: -; CDR3 DNA: TGTGCCAGCAGCTTAGGGCTTGGGGGCGTTTATGAAAAACTGTTTTTT; CDR3 protein: CASSLGLGGVYEKLFF
V gene: TRBV6-1; J gene: TRBJ2-6; clone size: few; D gene: -; CDR3 DNA: TGTGCCAGCAGTTACGGTGACTCTGGGGCCAACGTCCTGACTTTC; CDR3 protein: CASSYGDSGANVLTF
V gene: TRBV5-6; J gene: TRBJ2-1; clone size: many; D gene: TRBD2; CDR3 DNA: TGTGCCAGCAGCTTGGGGGAACTAAGACTAGCGGGGAGCTCCTACAATGAGCAGTTCTTC; CDR3 protein: CASSLGELRLAGSSYNEQFF
V gene: TRBV27; J gene: TRBJ1-6; clone size: few; D gene: -; CDR3 DNA: TGTGCCAGCAGTTCCCGGAGCTCCTATAATTCACCCCTCCACTTT; CDR3 protein: CASSSRSSYNSPLHF
V gene: TRBV19; J gene: TRBJ1-2; clone size: -; D gene: -; CDR3 DNA: TGTGCCAGTACCCTTACCACGGGGGAAAGATCCTATGGCTACACCTTC; CDR3 protein: CASTLTTGERSYGYTF
V gene: TRBV5-4; J gene: TRBJ2-5; clone size: few; D gene: TRBD1; CDR3 DNA: TGTGCCAGCAGCCCCAGGACAGGGGTGCCACTAGAGACCCAGTACTTC; CDR3 protein: CASSPRTGVPLETQYF